Below are 21 T cell receptor beta chains sequenced from a single sample in a study of T cell repertoires in cytomegalovirus infection. Via MiXCR, TCRdb re-called the reads, giving one row per CDR3 protein. The data show hundreds of thousands of distinct CDR3 sequences, with 9.5% seen just once and 3.5% to 4.5% held by the top ten. Sequences were obtained from PBMCs. The receptors here all came from a human donor in good health (CMV status not recorded). Some clones in this sample may be carry-over from other donors' samples.

This clonotype was seen at least ten times. The J gene is TRBJ2-1, the V gene TRBV6-2 or TRBV6-3, with 10 bases matching TRBD2. V shed 6 bases and J 8 bases; nucleotides not matched to a gene: 10. Per the germline V gene, CDR1 is MNHEY and CDR2 is SVGEGT. The CDR3 totals 15 residues. CDR3 residues: CASSLLAGESHEQFF. CDR3 DNA sequence: TGTGCCAGCAGCCTGCTAGCGGGAGAATCCCATGAGCAGTTCTTC.

The chain carries TRBV4-1 and TRBJ1-2; 9 nucleotides line up with TRBD1. Looked up from germline, CDR1 is MGHRA and CDR2 is YSYEKL. V gave up 3 bases and J gave up 2 bases; unmatched junction bases: 4. This CDR3 contains 15 residues. The chain's CDR3 is CASSQVDRGNYGYTF. CDR3 DNA sequence: TGCGCCAGCAGCCAGGTTGACAGGGGGAACTATGGCTACACCTTC.

V usage is TRBV12-3 or TRBV12-4 and J usage is TRBJ1-2, with TRBD1 identical over 7 bases. The CDR3 totals 13 residues. After removal of 1 base from V and 8 bases from J, the junction contained 4 bases not matched to a gene. In nucleotides, the CDR3 is TGTGCCAGCAGTTTAGGGGACAGCTCGGGCTACACCTTC. Its translation: CASSLGDSSGYTF.

This clonotype appeared many times. V usage is TRBV7-9 and J usage is TRBJ1-2, with D possibly matching TRBD1 (5 bases). Germline V lookup: CDR1 SEHNR, CDR2 FQNEAQ (reference sequence). The CDR3 sequence is 15 residues long. Trimming stripped 5 bases from V and 0 bases from J, with 13 bases between. The CDR3 spells CASSQGGGTNYGYTF. The CDR3 coding sequence is TGTGCCAGCAGCCAGGGTGGAGGGACTAACTATGGCTACACCTTC.

The chain uses TRBV30 and TRBJ1-1; no definite D call. V was trimmed by 4 bases and J by 3 bases, leaving 12 bases between them. Germline V gene lookup returns CDR1 GTSNPN and CDR2 SVGIG (reference sequence). The CDR3 consists of 13 residues. CDR3: CAWNRGQDTEAFF. CDR3 in DNA: TGTGCCTGGAACCGAGGCCAGGACACTGAAGCTTTCTTT.

This clonotype has only a few counts. The rearrangement links TRBV9 to TRBJ1-2; D perhaps matches TRBD1 (5 bases). CDR3 length: 12 amino acids. CDR1 is SGDLS and CDR2 is YYNGEE in the germline V gene. V was clipped by 1 base and J by 7 bases, with 8 bases between them. The CDR3 nucleotides read TGTGCCAGCAGCGTACAGGGCTTTGGCTACACCTTC. Protein sequence: CASSVQGFGYTF. The variable domain in full, with the rest retrieved from reference TRBV9 and TRBJ1-2, is DSGVTQTPKHLITATGQRVTLRCSPRSGDLSVYWYQQSLDQGLQFLIQYYNGEERAKGNILERFSAQQFPDLHSELNLSSLELGDSALYFCASSVQGFGYTFGSGTRLTVV.

This clonotype was counted only a few times. The genes are TRBV20-1 and TRBJ2-7; 8 bases are a match to TRBD1. The junction had 5 bases not matched to a gene; V was cut back by 2 bases and J by 5 bases. There are 13 residues in the CDR3. The germline gives CDR1 DFQATT, CDR2 SNEGSKA (reference sequence). CDR3 sequence (DNA): TGCAGTGCTAGATCTCCGACAGGGGACGAGCAGTACTTC. It translates to CSARSPTGDEQYF.

CDR3 residues: CAVSWTHTDTQYF. The CDR3 coding sequence is TGTGCCGTCTCGTGGACCCACACAGATACGCAGTATTTT. The rearrangement uses TRBV19 and TRBJ2-3, with D hard to call. There are 13 residues in the CDR3. The germline CDR1 and CDR2 sequences are LNHDA and SQIVND (reference sequence). V was clipped by 11 bases and J by 2 bases, with 14 bases between them.

V and J are TRBV11-2 and TRBJ2-5; D perhaps matches TRBD1 (5 bases). This CDR3 region has 14 residues. With 3 bases removed from V and 0 bases from J, the gap between germline ends came to 8 bases. CDR1 is SGHAT and CDR2 is FQNNGV in the germline V gene. The CDR3 coding sequence is TGTGCCAGCAGCTTTGCAGGGAACCAAGAGACCCAGTACTTC. It translates to CASSFAGNQETQYF.

This clonotype has a handful of counts. The V gene is TRBV2, the J gene TRBJ2-4; D may match TRBD1 or TRBD2 (6 bases each). This CDR3 has 19 amino acids. Germline CDR1 reads SNHLY; CDR2 reads FYNNEI. V lost 6 bases and J lost 2, with 26 bases in between. CDR3 in DNA: TGTGCCAGCAGCGCCCCGAGGGGGGCGGACCCTGGGACCAAAAACATTCAGTACTTC. Translated, it gives CASSAPRGADPGTKNIQYF.

Ten or more counts support this clonotype. The chain is built from TRBV6-1 and TRBJ1-1; maybe TRBD1 (5 bases). The V end lost 5 bases, the J end lost 4 bases, and 14 bases lay between the germline ends. CDR1 and CDR2 (germline): MNHNS, SASEGT. The length of the CDR3 is 14 residues. CDR3 coding DNA: TGTGCCAGCAGTTCAAGACAGAAAGGCACTGAAGCTTTCTTT. It encodes CASSSRQKGTEAFF.

This clonotype was seen a few times. This chain's CDR3 is CASSDTRPLGGETQYF. Here the CDR3 DNA reads TGTGCCAGCAGTGACACACGTCCATTAGGAGGAGAGACCCAGTACTTC. V is TRBV25-1 and J is TRBJ2-5; D is perhaps TRBD2 (5 bases). Trimming removed 3 bases from V and 4 bases from J, with 18 bases in between. Germline V gene lookup returns CDR1 MGHDK and CDR2 SYGVNS. The length of the CDR3 is 16 residues.

The chain employs TRBV19 and TRBJ1-1, with TRBD1 identical over 8 bases. The CDR3 totals 16 residues. Looked up from germline, CDR1 is LNHDA and CDR2 is SQIVND (reference sequence). V lost 5 bases to trimming and J lost 1 base; unmatched junction nucleotides: 9. The CDR3 DNA sequence: TGTGCCAGTAGTTCAGACAGGGGAAGAAGGAACACTGAAGCTTTCTTT. Its translation: CASSSDRGRRNTEAFF. The full variable domain, completed using reference TRBV19 and TRBJ1-1, is DGGITQSPKYLFRKEGQNVTLSCEQNLNHDAMYWYRQDPGQGLRLIYYSQIVNDFQKGDIAEGYSVSREKKESFPLTVTSAQKNPTAFYLCASSSDRGRRNTEAFFGQGTRLTVV.

At least ten counts were recorded for this clonotype. The J gene is TRBJ1-5, the V gene TRBV7-8; D unclear. The CDR3 is made up of 15 amino acids. Per germline, CDR1 SGHVS and CDR2 FQNEAQ. V gave up 4 bases and J gave up 4 bases, with 14 bases separating them. In nucleotides, the CDR3 is TGTGCCAGCAGCTCTGAGAACGCCTCGAATCAGCCCCAGCATTTT. The encoded protein is CASSSENASNQPQHF.

V gene TRBV11-2 combines with J gene TRBJ2-3; TRBD2 agrees at 7 bases. Germline V gene data show CDR1 as SGHAT and CDR2 as FQNNGV. With 0 bases clipped from V and 4 bases from J, the junction kept 4 bases outside the gene matches. CDR3 length: 15 amino acids. For the CDR3, the DNA is TGTGCCAGCAGCTTAGAAGGGGCGGGAGCAGATACGCAGTATTTT. Protein: CASSLEGAGADTQYF. Drawing the rest from reference TRBV11-2 and TRBJ2-3, the complete variable domain is EAGVAQSPRYKIIEKRQSVAFWCNPISGHATLYWYQQILGQGPKLLIQFQNNGVVDDSQLPKDRFSAERLKGVDSTLKIQPAKLEDSAVYLCASSLEGAGADTQYFGPGTRLTVL.

The chain is built from TRBV11-2 and TRBJ1-1, with D perhaps matching TRBD1 (5 bases). The V end was cut by 8 bases, the J end by 0 bases, with 19 bases between. This CDR3 region has 16 residues. CDR1 is SGHAT, CDR2 FQNNGV, per germline. The DNA of the CDR3 is TGTGCCAGCGGCTCCTTGTCGGGGCAGCTGAACACTGAAGCTTTCTTT. Translated: CASGSLSGQLNTEAFF.

This clonotype showed up many times. The rearrangement uses TRBV28 and TRBJ2-7; D perhaps matches TRBD1 (6 bases). Trimming left V 10 bases short and J 3 bases short, with 16 bases between. The CDR3 spans 13 residues. Germline V lookup: CDR1 MDHEN, CDR2 SYDVKM. The CDR3: CATFRGSNYEQYF. CDR3 coding DNA: TGTGCCACCTTCAGGGGTAGTAACTACGAGCAGTACTTC.

In this sample, this clonotype turned up many times. The chain is built from TRBV2 and TRBJ1-6; no clear D. From germline, CDR1 is SNHLY and CDR2 FYNNEI. The CDR3 spans 14 residues. V was shortened by 4 bases and J by 12 bases, with 16 bases between the two germline ends. CDR3 in amino acids: CASSAWSVTRPLHF. The CDR3 bases are TGTGCCAGCAGTGCCTGGTCGGTCACCAGACCCCTCCACTTT.

This clonotype was detected a few times. The rearrangement links TRBV6-6 to TRBJ1-1, with 8 bases matching TRBD1. The germline CDR1 and CDR2 sequences are MNHNY and SVGAGI (reference sequence). J lost 1 base, V lost 0 bases, and 10 bases had no gene match. CDR3 length: 18 residues. CDR3 in DNA: TGTGCCAGCAGTTACTCGGGGCCAGGGGGCGAAACGAACACTGAAGCTTTCTTT. It encodes CASSYSGPGGETNTEAFF.

This clonotype was detected only a few times. The rearrangement joins TRBV6-5 to TRBJ1-6; weak D call: TRBD1 (5 bases). This CDR3 is built from 17 residues. V dropped 8 bases and J dropped 13 bases, with 30 bases sitting between them. Looked up from germline, CDR1 is MNHEY and CDR2 is SVGAGI. CDR3 loop: CASSGLGAGNVILPLHF. As DNA, the CDR3 is TGTGCCAGCTCCGGACTTGGAGCAGGGAATGTAATACTCCCCCTCCACTTT.

The sample holds a few counts of this clonotype. V usage is TRBV7-2 and J usage is TRBJ2-7; 12 bases are a match to TRBD2. This CDR3 spans 17 amino acids. Germline CDR1 reads SGHTA; CDR2 reads FQGNSA. V trimming: 3 bases; J trimming: 3 bases; junction bases outside the gene matches: 9. CDR3 region: CASSFWLAGGPGYEQYF. Here the CDR3 DNA reads TGTGCCAGCAGCTTTTGGCTAGCGGGGGGGCCAGGCTACGAGCAGTACTTC. The whole variable domain, remainder taken from reference TRBV7-2 and TRBJ2-7, is GAGVSQSPSNKVTEKGKDVELRCDPISGHTALYWYRQSLGQGLEFLIYFQGNSAPDKSGLPSDRFSAERTGGSVSTLTIQRTQQEDSAVYLCASSFWLAGGPGYEQYFGPGTRLTVT.